This TCR beta chain originates from a study of T cells after yellow fever vaccination. Findings and caveats of the study: The secondary response was weaker but peaked faster, day 5 versus 15. Abundant clonotypes from the bulk population could have been carried over as contaminants into FACS-sorted repertoires. Of the clonotypes, a small share occurred in both CD4 and CD8 compartments.

V lost 3 bases to trimming and J lost 7 bases, with 16 bases between them. CDR1 DFQATT and CDR2 SNEGSKA come from the germline V gene (reference sequence). This CDR3 has 13 residues. One entry per CDR3 protein, called by TCRdb with MiXCR from the 5' RACE reads. The sample shows 250,000 or so distinct CDR3 sequences, about 3.5% of them seen only once. On this clonotype: Its target is not known.

This rearrangement joins TRBV20-1 to TRBJ2-7; D tentatively fits TRBD1 or TRBD2 (6 bases each). The sequence was obtained from a man between 18 and 29 years old who received the YFV17D yellow fever vaccine. The sequencing used PBMCs, collected 15 days after the yellow fever booster vaccination. DNA for the CDR3: TGCAGTGCTAGTTCGAGTGGAGGGGGGGAGCAGTACTTC. It yields the protein CSASSSGGGEQYF.